This paragraph covers one T cell receptor beta chain sequence. Its antigen is not yet known. No base quality values were provided; no much bigger clone lies one nucleotide off. For CDR1 and CDR2, the germline V gene (reference sequence) lists GTSNPN and SVGIG. V and J lose 4 bases and 6 bases, and a span of 12 bases separates them. The CDR3 runs 13 residues from the cysteine to the phenylalanine. The read is trimmed to its CDR3 DNA, 39 bases read in frame from base 1. The sample is drawn from a study of cytomegalovirus exposure and HLA in healthy donors (dated 2017 in TCRdb). About the full investigation: An earlier analysis of several hundred of the donors reported more than 250 Gb of sequence data and more than 90 million unique TCR beta sequences from some 180 million T cells. A few DR-DQ haplotypes were handled as single units for association and clustering because linkage in the cohort was strong. On average, 235,054 unique TCR beta nucleotide sequences were sequenced per donor among 300 to 500 genotyped donors of the cohort, with 15% to 20% of those sequences being non-productive. The later analysis used no new phenotypic data to find candidate immune exposures, relying instead on TCR beta sequences and their occurrence across donors. An earlier analysis of roughly 580 of the donors used high-throughput TCR beta sequencing to judge whether each TCR beta V gene segment behaved as functional or pseudogenic. All discovery cohort repertoires had been generated using a single sequencing platform. An early release that covered roughly 600 HLA-typed donors contained approximately 300 gigabases of sequencing data and around 85 million unique TCR sequences. The genetic ancestry cluster associated with self-reported Caucasian donors included around four fifths of the roughly 400 genotyped donors. To predict cytomegalovirus infection status, the study brought together high-throughput TCR immunosequencing, statistical association of individual TCRs with disease status, and machine learning. Using immunosequencing, the study profiled T cell repertoires from roughly 650 subjects and related those repertoires to cytomegalovirus serostatus. Along with the approximately 700-subject first cohort, a separate validation cohort of 120 different subjects was used. The study aimed to test whether cataloging public T cell receptors could reveal signatures of past pathogen exposure. In a later genetic analysis, genome-wide SNP genotypes for about 65% of the 666 donors were used, and that subset was treated as a discovery cohort. Class I and class II HLA loci were covered by the typing at four-digit resolution. Typing coverage varied by locus: roughly 620-640 donors for A, B, C, DRB1 and DQB1; more than 500 for DQA1; 606 for DPA1; about 450 for DPB1. To study patterns of TCR occurrence, a later analysis re-analyzed previously published TCR beta repertoires from more than 550 donors and added high-resolution HLA genotyping. Donor age, sex, ethnicity and CMV serostatus were compiled alongside the repertoire data.

Summary of the overall study and its limitations: A further reported finding was that TCR beta sequences accurately predicted the HLA-A and HLA-B alleles for most subjects in the first cohort. In both the original and validation cohorts, the classifier was reported to diagnose cytomegalovirus status with high specificity and sensitivity. The presence/absence analyses assumed that sequencing depth was roughly uniform across donors, and that assumption may not be true. The cohort was sequenced for TCR beta chains only, and without alpha or paired-chain data the features that could be detected were limited. In a later genetic analysis, fewer N-insertions in productive TCRs were reported among donors in an Asian-associated ancestry cluster than the roughly 640-donor mean. Because HLA typing was unavailable for some donors at each locus, only the typed subset was used in association tests. CMV serostatus was the only immune exposure information available for the cohort. A later analysis found that most CMV-associated TCR beta chains appeared HLA-restricted, with HLA associations seemingly driven largely by CMV exposure. Some IMGT-functional V segments, including TRBV6-2 and TRBV6-3, could not be distinguished by the 87-base-pair reads and were therefore excluded. According to a later analysis, TCR association rates differed among HLA loci, with DRB1 alleles showing the most associated TCRs and HLA-C alleles showing the fewest. The authors suggested that the approach could potentially be generalized to other disease states and immunological phenotypes. In an earlier analysis of about 550 of the donors, most TCR beta V segments were observed in productive rearrangements about 90% or about 30% of the time, broadly matching IMGT annotations. The study gave a list of some 150 TCR beta chains associated with cytomegalovirus. A few of the identified cytomegalovirus-associated TCR beta chains were confirmed in vitro to be specific for cytomegalovirus antigens. Because counts were too low, about 18 rarely observed V segments, including chromosome 9 orphons, were left out of the earlier analysis of a few hundred of the donors. In a later analysis, HLA-associated TCR beta chains were found to be more clonally expanded and to have lower generation probabilities than equally common non-associated chains. In a later analysis, several top co-occurrence clusters were reported to appear linked to parvovirus B19, influenza, CMV and Epstein-Barr virus. The sequencing pipeline was judged likely to have produced a cluster of highly shared sequence variants as a technical artifact. Strong co-occurrence of HLA alleles, especially DR and DQ, made assigning TCR associations to individual alleles difficult. Most TCR sequences were observed very rarely across donors, whereas some public TCRs were present in many individuals. A later analysis associated around 16,000 TCR beta sequences with specific HLA alleles at a false discovery rate of 0.05. In a later genetic analysis, a missense DCLRE1C variant was associated with V-gene and J-gene trimming of TCR beta chains, and the association was replicated in an independent cohort. Correlated functional status among segregating V segments might be attributable to linkage disequilibrium, but an unknown experimental factor could not be ruled out.

The cohort consisted of some 730 healthy bone marrow donors. Cohort members were all nominally healthy when sampled, although unrecorded immune exposures were likely present. The donor tested CMV seronegative, placing the donor among the 350 to 400 seronegative members of the cohort. A peripheral blood sample was provided by each donor, and peripheral blood mononuclear cells were used for TCR beta sequencing. The Qiagen DNeasy Blood Extraction Kit was used to extract genomic DNA from the blood cell samples. Library generation was performed with the immunoSEQ multiplex PCR assay. A mixture of 60 forward primers for TCR Vbeta segments and 13 reverse primers for TCR Jbeta segments was used in the multiplex PCR. The CDR3 region of rearranged TCR beta genes was amplified from genomic DNA with a multiplex PCR assay. Amplified TCR beta libraries were sequenced as 87-base-pair reads on the Illumina HiSeq System. Processing in the source paper ran as follows. A later analysis tallied tens of millions of unique TCR beta chains across the 666 repertoires, and some 10 million of those chains were shared by two or more donors. Raw reads were error-corrected and collapsed into unique sequences with a nearest-neighbor algorithm that merged closely related sequences to remove PCR and sequencing errors. Alignment of CDR3 sequences to IMGT reference sequences was used to assign V, D and J gene segments. Each retained sequence needed at least a six-nucleotide match to both a V gene segment and a J gene segment. A rearrangement was called productive if the CDR3 had no stop codons and remained in frame with V and J, and every other rearrangement was called non-productive. CDR3 was defined by IMGT convention, running from the second conserved V-encoded cysteine to the conserved J-encoded phenylalanine. In an earlier analysis of more than 550 of the donors, sequences lacking an unambiguous match to a single V gene segment were excluded. An earlier analysis of just under 600 of the donors called V segments functional above 56.7% productive rearrangements and segregating when the between-donor standard deviation exceeded 5%. A statistical classification framework was developed to diagnose cytomegalovirus status using the catalog of TCR beta chain sequences. In a later analysis, TCR nucleotide sequences were compared against IMGT/GENE-DB human TR gene sequences so that V and J genes could be assigned. Using the TCRdist pipeline, a later analysis assigned CDR3 sequences along with most-parsimonious VDJ recombination scenarios. In a later analysis, each TCR beta chain was defined by its CDR3 amino acid sequence together with its V-gene family, and reads lacking a unique V-gene family were excluded. In a later analysis, 450 to 600 highly shared, low-generation-probability nucleotide sequences were removed to address suspected cross-contamination and a sequencing artifact. In a later analysis, a clonal expansion index was calculated for each public chain from normalized within-repertoire ranks of inferred template counts. A later analysis computed generation probabilities with a VDJ recombination model fitted to out-of-frame rearrangements, and checked the results against IGoR. In a later analysis, TCR-TCR, TCR-HLA and TCR-CMV co-occurrence was scored with hypergeometric tests, and a repertoire-size bias correction was applied to TCR pairs. A later analysis estimated false discovery rates by permuting HLA or CMV assignments 20 times. In a later analysis, co-occurring TCRs were grouped with DBSCAN, and TCRdist sequence similarity was added when clustering was performed within HLA-allele-positive subsets. Repertoires with fewer than 30,000 or more than 120,000 public chains were left out of co-occurrence clustering, as were five repertoires with anomalous nucleotide sharing. As stored in TCRdb, this immuneACCESS dataset retains in-frame rearrangements with V and J assigned. A fraction of the clones does not appear; measured against another copy, unresolved V genes explain less than half of the discrepancy, and the remainder lacks a known reason. V, J and clone size reflect that table, while D and trimming were determined from the DNA. Counted in this sample were 99,000 or so clones; more than 60% of them appeared once. The ten top clones hold 5.6% of the sample.

The rearrangement joined TRBV30 to TRBJ2-2; the D gene cannot be resolved reliably. This receptor was identified in a male donor in good health and CMV-seronegative. What was sequenced was PBMCs. The CDR3 region has the sequence CAWTYYEAGELFF. The base sequence is TGTGCCTGGACCTATTATGAGGCCGGGGAGCTGTTTTTT.